Listed below are T cell receptor beta chains from one sample, sequenced in a study of T cell changes during pregnancy in multiple sclerosis. Repertoires were generated with immunoSEQ multiplex PCR, while TCRdb's copy carries only in-frame clones and drops some. This sample has over 30,000 clones; around nine tenths occur once, and the top ten carry roughly 0.66%. Sample: CD4+ T cells from peripheral blood mononuclear cells, taken in the second trimester of pregnancy. Receptors originate from a female donor in good health, enrolled as a control in a pregnancy study. CDR3s include the opening cysteine and the closing phenylalanine or tryptophan. Fields, in order: V gene, clone size, D gene, J gene, CDR3 protein, CDR3 DNA. The D gene is left open where the match is weak. The size field is filled for only some rows; it gives once, few, many or a size class.

>TRBV6-1|-|-|TRBJ2-5
CASSVSLGTQETQYF
TGTGCCAGCAGTGTTTCCCTCGGGACACAAGAGACCCAGTACTTC
>TRBV11-1|once|-|TRBJ2-5
CASSSRRLANQETQYF
TGTGCCAGCAGCTCAAGGCGATTAGCGAACCAAGAGACCCAGTACTTC
>TRBV5-8|-|-|TRBJ1-1
CASSPWDTNTEAFF
TGTGCCAGCAGCCCGTGGGACACGAACACTGAAGCTTTCTTT
>TRBV4-1|-|TRBD1|TRBJ1-2
CASSQGTGLRYGYTF
TGCGCCAGCAGCCAAGGGACAGGGTTGCGCTATGGCTACACCTTC
>TRBV6-5|-|-|TRBJ1-1
CASSYSSNTEAFF
TGTGCCAGCAGTTACTCATCTAACACTGAAGCTTTCTTT
>TRBV5-1|-|TRBD1|TRBJ2-2
CASSLKPGGMNTGELFF
TGCGCCAGCAGCTTGAAGCCAGGGGGTATGAACACCGGGGAGCTGTTTTTT
>TRBV2|-|-|TRBJ1-5
CASKKGGAIGNQPQHF
TGTGCCAGCAAAAAGGGAGGGGCAATTGGCAATCAGCCCCAGCATTTT
>TRBV7-7|-|TRBD1|TRBJ2-2
CASSLGQTGELFF
TGTGCTAGCAGCTTGGGACAGACCGGGGAGCTGTTTTTT
>TRBV7-2|-|-|TRBJ1-6
CASSLAGEDGRIGSYNSPLHF
TGTGCCAGCAGCTTAGCAGGGGAGGACGGTAGGATAGGTTCCTATAATTCACCCCTCCACTTT
>TRBV30|-|-|TRBJ2-7
CAWREQWFRYEQYF
TGTGCCTGGAGAGAACAGTGGTTCCGTTACGAGCAGTACTTC
>TRBV21-1|-|-|TRBJ1-1
CASSGRVGGGTEAFF
-
>TRBV4-2|-|-|TRBJ1-2
CASSQDEGLYGYTF
TGTGCCAGCAGCCAAGATGAGGGACTCTATGGCTACACCTTC
>TRBV19|-|-|TRBJ1-1
CASKISGRGTEAFF
TGTGCCAGTAAAATATCAGGCAGGGGCACTGAAGCTTTCTTT
>TRBV2|-|-|TRBJ1-2
CASSEDREYGYTF
TGTGCCAGCAGTGAAGACAGGGAATATGGCTACACCTTC
>TRBV9|-|TRBD2|TRBJ2-1
CASSVGTSGGVLYNEQFF
TGTGCCAGCAGCGTAGGGACTAGCGGGGGCGTTCTTTACAATGAGCAGTTCTTC
>TRBV14|-|TRBD2|TRBJ2-2
CASSQDRGGFTGELFF
TGTGCCAGCAGCCAAGATCGGGGGGGCTTCACCGGGGAGCTGTTTTTT
>TRBV19|-|TRBD1|TRBJ1-5
CASSAGQAPSQPQHF
TGTGCCAGTAGTGCCGGACAGGCGCCGAGTCAGCCCCAGCATTTT
>TRBV7-6|-|TRBD1|TRBJ1-5
CASSWGQGAGNQPQHF
TGTGCCAGCAGCTGGGGACAGGGGGCTGGCAATCAGCCCCAGCATTTT
>TRBV18|-|-|TRBJ1-6
CASSLSSSSYNSPLHF
TGTGCCAGCTCACTCTCATCCAGCTCCTATAATTCACCCCTCCACTTT
>TRBV19|-|TRBD1|TRBJ1-2
CASSRGQGHGYTF
TGTGCCAGTAGTCGGGGACAGGGCCATGGCTACACCTTC
>TRBV7-8|-|-|TRBJ1-3
CASSRAGPRHTIYF
TGTGCCAGCAGCCGCGCGGGACCTCGGCACACCATATATTTT
>TRBV18|-|-|TRBJ1-4
CASSPRQLKNEKLFF
TGTGCCAGCTCACCCAGACAGCTTAAAAATGAAAAACTGTTTTTT
>TRBV15|-|-|TRBJ1-5
CATSLLDWRGDQPQHF
TGTGCCACCAGCTTATTGGACTGGAGAGGAGATCAGCCCCAGCATTTT
>TRBV4-1|-|-|TRBJ1-6
CASSQAQGVNSPLHF
TGCGCCAGCAGCCAAGCCCAAGGGGTTAATTCACCCCTCCACTTT
>TRBV28|-|-|TRBJ1-5
CASSSTVRRAPQHF
TGTGCCAGCAGTTCGACAGTCCGGAGGGCGCCCCAGCATTTT
>TRBV5-5|-|TRBD1|TRBJ2-7
CASSPVGTGGSEQYF
TGTGCCAGCAGCCCAGTGGGGACAGGGGGTTCCGAGCAGTACTTC
>TRBV6-5|-|-|TRBJ1-6
CASSFDRYNSPLHF
TGTGCCAGCAGTTTCGACAGATATAATTCACCCCTCCACTTT
>TRBV19|-|TRBD1|TRBJ1-1
CASSTGTGYTEAFF
TGTGCCAGTAGTACAGGGACAGGGTACACTGAAGCTTTCTTT
>TRBV29-1|-|TRBD1|TRBJ2-7
CSVDGTGPVEQYF
TGCAGCGTTGATGGGACAGGGCCCGTCGAGCAGTACTTC
>TRBV29-1|once|TRBD2|TRBJ2-2
CSVEGTSGGELFF
TGCAGCGTGGAAGGGACTAGCGGCGGGGAGCTGTTTTTT
>TRBV19|-|TRBD1|TRBJ1-1
CASTPGQGRMAFF
TGTGCCAGTACCCCGGGACAGGGAAGAATGGCTTTCTTT
>TRBV6-6|-|TRBD1|TRBJ1-1
CASSSRGTGVSTEAFF
TGTGCCAGCAGCTCAAGGGGGACAGGAGTTTCCACTGAAGCTTTCTTT
>TRBV7-9|-|-|TRBJ2-2
CASSPYHNRERTGELFF
TGTGCCAGCAGCCCCTACCATAACAGGGAGCGCACCGGGGAGCTGTTTTTT
>TRBV15|-|-|TRBJ2-1
CATSTYNEQFF
TGTGCCACCAGCACTTACAATGAGCAGTTCTTC
>TRBV7-9|-|-|TRBJ2-7
CASSFRRAGGVPHEQYF
TGTGCCAGCAGCTTCAGAAGGGCCGGAGGGGTCCCCCACGAGCAGTACTTC
>TRBV19|-|TRBD2|TRBJ2-1
CASGIRGGSYNEQFF
TGTGCCAGTGGCATCCGCGGGGGCTCCTACAATGAGCAGTTCTTC
>TRBV27|-|TRBD1|TRBJ1-1
CASSRDRGQGSTEAFF
TGTGCCAGCAGTCGCGACAGGGGACAGGGAAGCACTGAAGCTTTCTTT
>TRBV9|-|-|TRBJ2-1
CASSGRSREQFF
TGTGCCAGCAGCGGTCGATCGCGGGAGCAGTTCTTC
>TRBV28|-|TRBD1|TRBJ1-5
CASTAGTGGGKPQHF
TGTGCCAGCACCGCTGGGACAGGGGGAGGTAAGCCCCAGCATTTT
>TRBV29-1|-|TRBD1|TRBJ1-1
CSVSQGGTEAFF
TGCAGCGTTTCACAGGGGGGCACTGAAGCTTTCTTT
>TRBV30|-|-|TRBJ1-2
CAWRGRANYGYTF
TGTGCCTGGAGGGGCCGAGCTAACTATGGCTACACCTTC
>TRBV15|-|-|TRBJ1-5
CATSVGGSHQPQHF
TGTGCCACCAGCGTAGGAGGGTCCCATCAGCCCCAGCATTTT
>TRBV7-2|-|-|TRBJ2-7
CASSFTSNEQYF
TGTGCCAGCAGCTTCACTAGCAACGAGCAGTACTTC
>TRBV20-1|-|-|TRBJ2-5
CSPKGETQYF
TGCAGCCCGAAGGGGGAGACCCAGTACTTC
>TRBV4-2|-|-|TRBJ1-3
CASSQVGGVDTIYF
TGTGCCAGCAGCCAAGTTGGCGGGGTGGACACCATATATTTT
>TRBV5-5|-|-|TRBJ1-1
CASSLVGMNTEAFF
TGTGCCAGCAGCTTGGTTGGCATGAACACTGAAGCTTTCTTT
>TRBV6-6|-|-|TRBJ1-5
CASSYSSGRQPQHF
TGTGCCAGCAGTTATTCGTCCGGGAGACAGCCCCAGCATTTT
>TRBV6-1|-|-|TRBJ1-2
CASSHNYGYTF
TGTGCCAGCAGTCATAACTATGGCTACACCTTC
>TRBV15|-|-|TRBJ2-5
CATSSPSRETQYF
TGTGCCACCAGCAGCCCCTCTCGGGAGACCCAGTACTTC
>TRBV7-6|-|TRBD2|TRBJ2-1
CASSLTGLAGHNEQFF
TGTGCCAGCAGCTTAACGGGACTAGCGGGGCACAATGAGCAGTTCTTC
>TRBV2|-|TRBD2|TRBJ2-1
CASSEPSGGDYNEQFF
TGTGCCAGCAGTGAACCGAGCGGGGGGGACTACAATGAGCAGTTCTTC